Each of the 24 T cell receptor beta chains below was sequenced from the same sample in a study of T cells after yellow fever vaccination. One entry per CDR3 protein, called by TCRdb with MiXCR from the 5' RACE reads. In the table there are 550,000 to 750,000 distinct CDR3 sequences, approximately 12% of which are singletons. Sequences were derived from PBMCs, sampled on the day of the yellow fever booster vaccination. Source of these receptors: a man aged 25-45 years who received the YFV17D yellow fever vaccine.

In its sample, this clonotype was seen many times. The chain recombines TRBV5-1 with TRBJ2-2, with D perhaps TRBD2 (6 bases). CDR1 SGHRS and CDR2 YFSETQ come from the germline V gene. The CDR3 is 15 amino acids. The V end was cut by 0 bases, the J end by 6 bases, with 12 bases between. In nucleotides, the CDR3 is TGCGCCAGCAGCTTGGTGGAGGGAACGGCCGGGGAGCTGTTTTTT. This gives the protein CASSLVEGTAGELFF.

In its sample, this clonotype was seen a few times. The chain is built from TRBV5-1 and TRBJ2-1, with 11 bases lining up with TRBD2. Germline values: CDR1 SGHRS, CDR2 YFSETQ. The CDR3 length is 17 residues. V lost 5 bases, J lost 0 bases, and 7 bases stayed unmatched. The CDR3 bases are TGCGCCAGCAGAGGCTATAGCGGGAGGGACTCCTACAATGAGCAGTTCTTC. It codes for CASRGYSGRDSYNEQFF.

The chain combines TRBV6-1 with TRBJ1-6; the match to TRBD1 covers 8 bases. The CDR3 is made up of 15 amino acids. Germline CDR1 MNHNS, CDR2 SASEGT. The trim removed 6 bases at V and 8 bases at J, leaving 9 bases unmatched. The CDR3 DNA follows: TGTGCCAGCAGACTCCCCCCAGGGGGCGATTCACCCCTCCACTTT. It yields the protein CASRLPPGGDSPLHF.

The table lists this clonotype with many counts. This CDR3 is CATSRGLLRVGDEQFF. Here the CDR3 DNA reads TGTGCCACCAGCAGAGGTCTACTGAGGGTTGGGGATGAGCAGTTCTTC. V is TRBV15 and J is TRBJ2-1, with a possible D match to TRBD2 (5 bases). The CDR3 length is 16 residues. Trimming removed 1 base at V and 8 bases at J, with 18 bases between. CDR1 and CDR2 from the germline V gene are LNHNV and YYDKDF (reference sequence).

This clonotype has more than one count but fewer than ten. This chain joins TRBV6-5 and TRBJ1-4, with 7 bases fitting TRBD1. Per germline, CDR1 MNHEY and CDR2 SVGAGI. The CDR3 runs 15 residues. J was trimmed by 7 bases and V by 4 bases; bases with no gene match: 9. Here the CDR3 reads CASSSPKQGREKLFF. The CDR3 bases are TGTGCCAGCAGTTCGCCGAAACAGGGGCGTGAAAAACTGTTTTTT.

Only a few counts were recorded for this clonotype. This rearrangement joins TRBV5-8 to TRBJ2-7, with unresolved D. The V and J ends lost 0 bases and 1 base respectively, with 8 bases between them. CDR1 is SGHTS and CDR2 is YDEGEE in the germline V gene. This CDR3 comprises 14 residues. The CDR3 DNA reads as TGTGCCAGCAGCTTGGGATTGCCTTCCTACGAGCAGTACTTC. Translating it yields CASSLGLPSYEQYF.

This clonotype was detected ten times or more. CDR3 amino acids: CASSTGTSPPHEQFF. The CDR3 DNA reads as TGTGCCAGCAGCACCGGGACTAGTCCCCCCCACGAGCAGTTCTTC. The chain combines TRBV11-3 with TRBJ2-1; TRBD2 agrees at 8 bases. The length of the CDR3 is 15 residues. The germline gives CDR1 SGHNT, CDR2 YENEEA. J gave up 10 bases and V 5 bases, and 13 bases lay outside the gene matches. Supplemented by reference TRBV11-3 and TRBJ2-1, the full variable domain reads EAGVVQSPRYKIIEKKQPVAFWCNPISGHNTLYWYLQNLGQGPELLIRYENEEAVDDSQLPKDRFSAERLKGVDSTLKIQPAELGDSAVYLCASSTGTSPPHEQFFGPGTRLTVL.

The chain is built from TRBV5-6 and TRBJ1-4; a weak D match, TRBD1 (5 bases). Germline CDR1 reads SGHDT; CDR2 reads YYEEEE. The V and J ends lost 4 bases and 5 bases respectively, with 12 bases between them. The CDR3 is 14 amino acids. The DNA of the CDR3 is TGTGCCAGCAGCCCTGAGGGGCAGAATGAAAAACTGTTTTTT. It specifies CASSPEGQNEKLFF.

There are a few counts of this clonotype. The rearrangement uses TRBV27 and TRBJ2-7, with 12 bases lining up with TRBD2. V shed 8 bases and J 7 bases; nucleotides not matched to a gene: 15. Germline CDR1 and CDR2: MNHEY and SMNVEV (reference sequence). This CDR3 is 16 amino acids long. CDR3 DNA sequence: TGTGCCAGCCAGCAATATCGACTAGCGGGAGAGCTTGAGCAGTACTTC. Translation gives CASQQYRLAGELEQYF.

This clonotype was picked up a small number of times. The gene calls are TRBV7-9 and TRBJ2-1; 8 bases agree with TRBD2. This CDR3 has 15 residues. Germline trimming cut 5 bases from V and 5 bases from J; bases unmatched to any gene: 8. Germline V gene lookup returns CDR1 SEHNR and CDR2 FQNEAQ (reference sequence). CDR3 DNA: TGTGCCAGCAGCCCCAAGACTAGCGAGGACAATGAGCAGTTCTTC. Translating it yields CASSPKTSEDNEQFF.

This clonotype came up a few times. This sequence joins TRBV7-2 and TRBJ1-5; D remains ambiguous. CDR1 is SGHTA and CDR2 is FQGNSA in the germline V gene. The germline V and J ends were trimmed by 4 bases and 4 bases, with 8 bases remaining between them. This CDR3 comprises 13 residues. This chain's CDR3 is CASSSWENQPQHF. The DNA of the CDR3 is TGTGCCAGCAGCTCGTGGGAGAATCAGCCCCAGCATTTT.

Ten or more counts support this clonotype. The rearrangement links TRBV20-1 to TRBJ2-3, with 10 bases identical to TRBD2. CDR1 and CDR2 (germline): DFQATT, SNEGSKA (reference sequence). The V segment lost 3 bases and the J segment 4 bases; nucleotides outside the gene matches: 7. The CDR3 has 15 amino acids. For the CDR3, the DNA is TGCAGTGCTAGCACACTAGCGGGAAACGCAGATACGCAGTATTTT. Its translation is CSASTLAGNADTQYF.

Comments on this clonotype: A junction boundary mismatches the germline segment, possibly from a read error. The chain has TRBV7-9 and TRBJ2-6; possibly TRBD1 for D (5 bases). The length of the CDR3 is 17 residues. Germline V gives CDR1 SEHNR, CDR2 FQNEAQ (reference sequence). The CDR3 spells CASSHGQIYSGANVLSF. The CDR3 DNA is TGTGCCAGCAGCCATGGGCAGATCTACTCTGGGGCCAACGTCCTGAGTTTC.

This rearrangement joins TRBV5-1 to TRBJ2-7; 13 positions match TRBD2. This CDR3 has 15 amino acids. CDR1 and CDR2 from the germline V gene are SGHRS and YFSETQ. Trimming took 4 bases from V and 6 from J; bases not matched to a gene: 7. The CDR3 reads CASSPPGTSGIEQYF. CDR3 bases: TGCGCCAGCAGCCCTCCAGGGACTAGCGGGATCGAGCAGTACTTC.

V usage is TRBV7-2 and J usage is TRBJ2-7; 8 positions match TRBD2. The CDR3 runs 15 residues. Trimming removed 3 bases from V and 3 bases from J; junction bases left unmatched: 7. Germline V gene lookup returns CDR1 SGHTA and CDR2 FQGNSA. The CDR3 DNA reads TGTGCCAGCAGCTTTGAGACTAGCGTGAACTACGAGCAGTACTTC. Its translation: CASSFETSVNYEQYF.

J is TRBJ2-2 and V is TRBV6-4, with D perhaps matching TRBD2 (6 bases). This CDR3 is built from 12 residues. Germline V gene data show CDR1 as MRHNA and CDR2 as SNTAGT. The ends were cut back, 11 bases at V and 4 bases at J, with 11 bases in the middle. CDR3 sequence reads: CARGLTTGELFF. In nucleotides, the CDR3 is TGTGCCCGGGGACTGACCACCGGGGAGCTGTTTTTT.

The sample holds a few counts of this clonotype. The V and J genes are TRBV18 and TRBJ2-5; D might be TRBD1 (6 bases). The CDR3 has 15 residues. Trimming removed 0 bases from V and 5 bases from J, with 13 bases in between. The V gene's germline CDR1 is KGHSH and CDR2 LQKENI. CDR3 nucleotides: TGTGCCAGCTCACCACCGAACAGGGTCCGGGAGACCCAGTACTTC. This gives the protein CASSPPNRVRETQYF.

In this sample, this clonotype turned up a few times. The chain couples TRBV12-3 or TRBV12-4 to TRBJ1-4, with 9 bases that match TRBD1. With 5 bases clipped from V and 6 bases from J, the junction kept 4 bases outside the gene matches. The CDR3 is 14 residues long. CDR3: CASSPGTGYEKLFF. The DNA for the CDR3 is TGTGCCAGCAGTCCAGGGACAGGGTATGAAAAACTGTTTTTT.

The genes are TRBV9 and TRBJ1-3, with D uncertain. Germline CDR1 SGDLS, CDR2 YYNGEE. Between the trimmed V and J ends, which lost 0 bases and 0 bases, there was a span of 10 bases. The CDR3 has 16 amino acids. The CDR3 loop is CASSVDPSRSGNTIYF. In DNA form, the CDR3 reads TGTGCCAGCAGCGTAGACCCTAGCCGCTCTGGAAACACCATATATTTT.

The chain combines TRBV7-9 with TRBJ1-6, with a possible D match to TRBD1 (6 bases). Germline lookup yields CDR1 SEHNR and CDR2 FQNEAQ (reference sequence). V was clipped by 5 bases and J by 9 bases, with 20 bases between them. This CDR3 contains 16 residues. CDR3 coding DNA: TGTGCCAGCAGCCCTAGCGGGGGACAAAGAGGTTCACCCCTCCACTTT. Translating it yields CASSPSGGQRGSPLHF. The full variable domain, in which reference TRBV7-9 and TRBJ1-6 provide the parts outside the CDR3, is DTGVSQNPRHKITKRGQNVTFRCDPISEHNRLYWYRQTLGQGPEFLTYFQNEAQLEKSRLLSDRFSAERPKGSFSTLEIQRTEQGDSAMYLCASSPSGGQRGSPLHFGNGTRLTVT.

This CDR3 is CSADRFNSNQPQHF. The CDR3 nucleotides read TGCAGTGCTGACAGGTTTAATAGCAATCAGCCCCAGCATTTT. The V gene is TRBV20-1, the J gene TRBJ1-5; possible D gene TRBD1, 6 bases. V lost 5 bases, J lost 0 bases, and 11 bases lay in between. Germline V gene lookup returns CDR1 DFQATT and CDR2 SNEGSKA (reference sequence). This CDR3 comprises 14 residues.

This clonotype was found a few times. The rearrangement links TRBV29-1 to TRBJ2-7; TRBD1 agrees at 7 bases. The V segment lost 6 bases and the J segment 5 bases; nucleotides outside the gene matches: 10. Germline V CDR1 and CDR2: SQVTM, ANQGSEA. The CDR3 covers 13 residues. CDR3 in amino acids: CSVGDSTPHEQYF. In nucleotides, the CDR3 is TGCAGCGTCGGGGACAGTACCCCCCACGAGCAGTACTTC.

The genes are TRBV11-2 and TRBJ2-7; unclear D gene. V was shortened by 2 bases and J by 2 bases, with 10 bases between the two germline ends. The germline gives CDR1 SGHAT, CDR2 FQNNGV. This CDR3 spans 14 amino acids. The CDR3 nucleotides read TGTGCCAGCAGCTTATACCCGGCGGCCTACGAGCAGTACTTC. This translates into CASSLYPAAYEQYF. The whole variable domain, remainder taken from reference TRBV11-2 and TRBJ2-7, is EAGVAQSPRYKIIEKRQSVAFWCNPISGHATLYWYQQILGQGPKLLIQFQNNGVVDDSQLPKDRFSAERLKGVDSTLKIQPAKLEDSAVYLCASSLYPAAYEQYFGPGTRLTVT.

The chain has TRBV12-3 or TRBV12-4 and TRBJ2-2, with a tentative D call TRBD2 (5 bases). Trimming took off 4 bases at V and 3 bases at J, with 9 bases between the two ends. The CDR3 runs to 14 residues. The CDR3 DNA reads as TGTGCCAGCAGTTCCCGGACTTACACCGGGGAGCTGTTTTTT. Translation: CASSSRTYTGELFF.